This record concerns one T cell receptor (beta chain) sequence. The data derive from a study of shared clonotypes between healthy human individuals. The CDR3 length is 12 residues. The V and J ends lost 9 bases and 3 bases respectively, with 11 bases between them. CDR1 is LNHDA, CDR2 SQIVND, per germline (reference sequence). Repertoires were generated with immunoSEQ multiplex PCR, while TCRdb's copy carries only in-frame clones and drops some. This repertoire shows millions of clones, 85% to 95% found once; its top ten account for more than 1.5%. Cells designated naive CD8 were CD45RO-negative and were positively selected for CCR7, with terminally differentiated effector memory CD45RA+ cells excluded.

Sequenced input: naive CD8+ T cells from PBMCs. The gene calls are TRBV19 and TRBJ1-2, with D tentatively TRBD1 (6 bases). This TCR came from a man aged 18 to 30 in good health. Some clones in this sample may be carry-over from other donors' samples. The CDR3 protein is CASRTGYYGYTF. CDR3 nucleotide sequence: TGTGCCAGCAGAACAGGGTACTATGGCTACACCTTC.